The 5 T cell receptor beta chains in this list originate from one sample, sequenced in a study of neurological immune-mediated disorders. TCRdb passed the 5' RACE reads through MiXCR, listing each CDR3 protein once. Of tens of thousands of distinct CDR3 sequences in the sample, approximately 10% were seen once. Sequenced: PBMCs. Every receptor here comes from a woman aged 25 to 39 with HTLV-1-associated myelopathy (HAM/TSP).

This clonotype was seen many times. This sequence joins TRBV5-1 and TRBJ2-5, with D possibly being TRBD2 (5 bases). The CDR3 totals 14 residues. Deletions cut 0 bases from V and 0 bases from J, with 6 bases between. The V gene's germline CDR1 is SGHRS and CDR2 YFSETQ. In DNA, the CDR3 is TGCGCCAGCAGCTTGGCGGGGAACCAAGAGACCCAGTACTTC. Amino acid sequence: CASSLAGNQETQYF.

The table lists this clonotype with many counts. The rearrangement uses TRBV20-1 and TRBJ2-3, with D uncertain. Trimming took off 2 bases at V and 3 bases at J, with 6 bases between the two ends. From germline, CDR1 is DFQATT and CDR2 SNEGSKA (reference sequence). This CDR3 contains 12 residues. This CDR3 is CSARRVTDTQYF. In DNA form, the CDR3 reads TGCAGTGCTAGACGGGTAACAGATACGCAGTATTTT.

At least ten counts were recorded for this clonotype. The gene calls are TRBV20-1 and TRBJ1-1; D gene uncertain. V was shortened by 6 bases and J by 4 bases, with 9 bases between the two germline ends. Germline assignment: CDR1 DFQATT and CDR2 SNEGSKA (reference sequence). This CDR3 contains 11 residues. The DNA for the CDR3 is TGCAGTGCGTTAGGGTTCACTGAAGCTTTCTTT. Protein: CSALGFTEAFF.

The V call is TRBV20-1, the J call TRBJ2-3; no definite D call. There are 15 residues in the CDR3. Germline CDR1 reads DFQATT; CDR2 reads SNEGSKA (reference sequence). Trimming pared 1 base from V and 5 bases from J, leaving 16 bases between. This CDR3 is CSARGAVLSGDTQYF. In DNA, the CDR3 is TGCAGTGCTAGAGGAGCTGTTCTGTCGGGAGATACGCAGTATTTT.

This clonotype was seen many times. CDR3: CASSFSRGIWGYTF. DNA of the CDR3: TGTGCCAGCAGTTTCTCGAGGGGAATTTGGGGCTACACCTTC. V is TRBV12-3 or TRBV12-4 and J is TRBJ1-2; possibly TRBD1 for D (5 bases). The CDR3 is made up of 14 amino acids. The V end lost 3 bases, the J end lost 8 bases, and 16 bases lay between the germline ends.